This T cell receptor beta chain was obtained from a study of beta chain features in type 1 diabetes (dated by TCRdb to 2016 to 2018). General notes on the study: Mean age, gender distribution, total cell number and subset yield were not different between patients and healthy donors. Naive and central memory subsets were obtained from all 30 or so donors, but regulatory and stem cell-like memory subsets were isolated from only 8 patients and roughly eight healthy donors. Across all samples, some 110,000,000 sorted cells were examined, and cell number per subset correlated strongly with RNA yield. The study compared TCRB repertoires of sorted circulating CD4+ T cell subsets between recently diagnosed type 1 diabetes patients and matched healthy donors. General study outcomes and caveats: At VDJ recombination sites, patients with type 1 diabetes made fewer insertions and deleted more nucleotides, a pattern implying thymic rearrangement abnormalities. Sequencing cDNA rather than genomic DNA could over-represent highly expressing activated cells, although activation and CD3 levels did not differ between groups. Naive, central memory and regulatory TCRB repertoires appeared more similar among patients than among healthy donors. Only small numbers of individuals were included in the HLA sub-analyses, which left unresolved whether HLA type had any influence on TCRB rearrangement. Shorter templates might be favored by PCR, yet because patient and control samples were amplified and corrected together, any such skew would affect both groups equally. Type 1 diabetes patients showed a moderate but significant shortening of TCRB CDR3 length in all four CD4+ subsets.

Concerning this clone: This clone's antigen is unknown. No much larger clone exists at a distance of one base, and base qualities are not known.

The entire amount of isolated RNA was reverse transcribed using the High Capacity cDNA Reverse Transcription Kit, so the sequenced TCRB transcripts were expressed ones. For stem cell-like memory T cell samples, survey-depth immunoSEQ sequencing was used, averaging about 1 million total reads per sample. Sorted cells were lysed in RLT buffer, and RNA was extracted using DNase-treated RNeasy Micro or Mini kits according to cell number. Each cell subset was processed on its own to prevent cross-contamination, while patient and healthy donor samples were processed together. The immunoSEQ multiplex PCR was used to amplify TCRB sequences from cDNA, yielding 87-bp fragments that span the CDR3 region. Sequencing of the amplicons was done on the Illumina HiSeq platform. Processing in the source paper ran as follows. PCR bias was corrected computationally using synthetic template baselines, and reads within Hamming distance 2 were collapsed, with unmergeable singletons discarded. Reads were aligned against IMGT so that V, D and J genes, CDR3 length and insertions or deletions at six rearrangement sites could be assigned. Within each subset, clonotype counts were normalized to sorted cell number, after which true diversity and Gini coefficients were computed with the tcR R package. The overlap coefficient, calculated on TCRB nucleotide sequences, was used to measure repertoire sharing. TCRdb limited this immuneACCESS table to in-frame rearrangements with V and J called. A share of clones is missing; checked studies link under half to unresolved V genes, and the rest is unexplained. From that table come the V and J calls and clone size; the DNA was used to work out D and trimming. In all, the sample holds tens of thousands of clones, and roughly 50% of those were seen once. Around 0.25% of the sample is taken by the ten largest.

Relative to germline, V is missing 5 bases and J is missing 2 bases, with 10 bases of the junction outside any gene match. The CDR3 contains 17 residues, cysteine and phenylalanine counted. Only the CDR3 region is kept as DNA, spanning 51 bases read in frame from base 1. CDR1 and CDR2 are drawn from the germline V gene: SGHTA, FQGTGA. Each donor gave one peripheral blood draw, around 0.12 L on average, collected into heparinised tubes. A BD FACSAria II and a panel including CD45RO, CCR7, CD25, CD127, CD95 and CD27 were used to sort naive, central memory, regulatory and stem cell-like memory CD4+ T cells. All sorted populations exceeded 95% purity. Right away, PBMCs were isolated by Lymphoprep density gradient centrifugation and were stained directly, with no culture step. To minimize batch effects, samples were stained and sorted in pairs, one healthy donor with one patient per experiment.

Sequenced input: stem cell memory CD4+ T cells from blood. The label giving this sample's cell subset or site can be read as: stem cell-like memory CD4+ T cells. The sequence came from a woman in her thirties in good health. The chain joins TRBV7-3 to TRBJ2-1; 9 central bases correspond to TRBD2. The CDR3 amino acid sequence is: CASSPTLAGAPYNEQFF. The bases read TGTGCCAGCAGCCCGACATTAGCGGGAGCCCCCTACAATGAGCAGTTCTTC.